The present TCR beta chain was sequenced within a study of Graves' ophthalmopathy and Graves' hyperthyroidism. Whole-study findings and limits: Ophthalmopathy was separated from stable hyperthyroidism by a 13-signature model with 87.88% sensitivity and over 75% specificity. Predictions made by the model for ophthalmopathy progression reached 65% to 71% sensitivity and roughly 75% specificity. Most expanded thyroid clonotypes above 0.001 frequency also appeared in blood.

Around 9.9 ml of fresh blood yielded the PBMCs by density gradient. This CDR3 contains 13 residues. CDR1 and CDR2 from the germline V gene are ENHRY and SYGVKD. Concerning this clonotype itself: Its specificity is not known. A read error may produce the germline difference seen at one junction end.

Researchers took RNA transcripts and amplified TCR beta CDR3 regions from them. HTBI-primed first-round RT-PCR preceded second-round multiplex PCR. TCRdb re-called the multiplex PCR reads with MiXCR, one entry per CDR3 protein. The sample carries 660,000 or so distinct CDR3 sequences, 35% to 45% recorded once. V usage is TRBV10-3 and J usage is TRBJ2-7; 7 positions agree with TRBD1. This clonotype was obtained from an adult man with Graves' ophthalmopathy. The sequenced material came from peripheral blood. The CDR3 loop reads CASSYFTGAEQYF. The CDR3 bases are TGTGCCAGCAGTTATTTCACAGGGGCCGAGCAGTACTTC.